These 23 T cell receptor beta chains were all obtained from the same sample, sequenced in a study of blood T cell repertoires in COVID-19. Some clones are missing from TCRdb's copy, which holds only in-frame ones; the method was immunoSEQ multiplex PCR. The sample lists more than 80,000 clones, about 76% occurring once. Sequences were obtained from peripheral blood. The receptors were sampled from an elderly woman with active or convalescent COVID-19.

This chain connects TRBV19 to TRBJ1-3; 7 bases are shared with TRBD1. This CDR3 contains 15 residues. Germline V gene lookup returns CDR1 LNHDA and CDR2 SQIVND (reference sequence). The junction had 6 bases not matched to a gene; V was cut back by 5 bases and J by 2 bases. The CDR3, as DNA: TGTGCCAGTAGTCCTGACAGGGAGGCTGGAAACACCATATATTTT. Encoded protein: CASSPDREAGNTIYF.

This clone has only one observation. The chain employs TRBV24-1 and TRBJ2-2; possibly TRBD1 for D (5 bases). The CDR3 totals 16 residues. Germline lookup yields CDR1 KGHDR and CDR2 SFDVKD. V was clipped by 5 bases and J by 4 bases, with 16 bases between them. The DNA of the CDR3 is TGTGCCACCAGTGGACCCCAGGGCCCCGTCACCGGGGAGCTGTTTTTT. This encodes CATSGPQGPVTGELFF.

The chain employs TRBV7-3 and TRBJ2-3; 10 bases agree with TRBD2. J was trimmed by 7 bases and V by 2 bases; bases with no gene match: 6. The germline V gene has CDR1 SGHTA and CDR2 FQGTGA. The CDR3 is made up of 15 amino acids. The CDR3 coding sequence is TGTGCCAGCAGCTTATCGGCTAGCGGGGGTTATACGCAGTATTTT. Its translation: CASSLSASGGYTQYF. Variable domain in full (rest from reference TRBV7-3 and TRBJ2-3): GAGVSQTPSNKVTEKGKYVELRCDPISGHTALYWYRQSLGQGPEFLIYFQGTGAADDSGLPNDRFFAVRPEGSVSTLKIQRTERGDSAVYLCASSLSASGGYTQYFGPGTRLTVL.

The chain uses TRBV28 and TRBJ1-6, with a weak D call TRBD1 (6 bases). V was trimmed by 5 bases and J by 8 bases, leaving 13 bases between them. The germline V gene encodes CDR1 MDHEN and CDR2 SYDVKM. The CDR3 runs to 14 residues. The CDR3 bases are TGTGCCAGCAGTCCCTGGACAGATGATTCACCCCTCCACTTT. Its translation is CASSPWTDDSPLHF.

The V gene is TRBV5-8, the J gene TRBJ2-5; D might be TRBD2 (5 bases). There are 15 residues in the CDR3. The germline V gene has CDR1 SGHTS and CDR2 YDEGEE. V was trimmed by 0 bases and J by 4 bases, leaving 13 bases between them. The DNA for the CDR3 is TGTGCCAGCAGCTTGGCCGGGGAGTCGAGAGAGACCCAGTACTTC. Its protein product is CASSLAGESRETQYF. The whole variable domain, filled in from reference TRBV5-8 and TRBJ2-5, reads EAGVTQSPTHLIKTRGQQATLRCSPISGHTSVYWYQQALGLGLQFLLWYDEGEERNRGNFPPRFSGRQFPNYSSELNVNALELEDSALYLCASSLAGESRETQYFGPGTRLLVL.

The chain combines TRBV29-1 with TRBJ2-3, with 7 bases matching TRBD1. With 6 bases clipped from V and 2 bases from J, the junction kept 11 bases outside the gene matches. In germline, CDR1 is SQVTM, CDR2 ANQGSEA. This CDR3 contains 15 residues. The CDR3 reads CSVGEGQWITDTQYF. CDR3 nucleotides: TGCAGCGTAGGAGAGGGACAGTGGATCACAGATACGCAGTATTTT.

The V and J genes are TRBV19 and TRBJ2-7; 11 bases match TRBD1. V trimming: 7 bases; J trimming: 5 bases; junction bases outside the gene matches: 10. Germline V CDR1 and CDR2: LNHDA, SQIVND (reference sequence). This CDR3 spans 15 amino acids. CDR3 loop: CASTDRDRGTDEQYF. For the CDR3, the DNA is TGTGCCAGTACCGACCGGGACAGGGGGACTGACGAGCAGTACTTC. Supplemented by reference TRBV19 and TRBJ2-7, the full variable domain reads DGGITQSPKYLFRKEGQNVTLSCEQNLNHDAMYWYRQDPGQGLRLIYYSQIVNDFQKGDIAEGYSVSREKKESFPLTVTSAQKNPTAFYLCASTDRDRGTDEQYFGPGTRLTVT.

J is TRBJ1-2 and V is TRBV19; D possibly corresponds to TRBD1 (5 bases). V shed 1 base and J shed 2 bases, with 20 bases lying between them. CDR1 and CDR2 (germline): LNHDA, SQIVND (reference sequence). The CDR3 contains 18 residues. Written as DNA, the CDR3 is TGTGCCAGTAGTATAGGGACACGGAGAGTGGAGTTCAACTATGGCTACACCTTC. Its translation: CASSIGTRRVEFNYGYTF.

The sample holds many counts of this clone. V gene TRBV4-3 combines with J gene TRBJ2-7; TRBD1 might be the D (6 bases). The ends were cut back, 0 bases at V and 3 bases at J, with 9 bases in the middle. Germline-derived CDR1 and CDR2 are LGHNA and YSLEER. The CDR3 spans 14 residues. The CDR3 region has the DNA TGCGCCAGCAGCCAAGATCTCAGGGGCTACGAGCAGTACTTC. It translates to CASSQDLRGYEQYF.

The rearrangement uses TRBV4-3 and TRBJ1-5; D might be TRBD1 (5 bases). Trimming pared 0 bases from V and 7 bases from J, leaving 13 bases between. This CDR3 is built from 15 residues. From germline, CDR1 is LGHNA and CDR2 YSLEER. CDR3 amino acids: CASSQDRGGWQPQHF. In DNA form, the CDR3 reads TGCGCCAGCAGCCAAGATCGTGGGGGGTGGCAGCCCCAGCATTTT.

The chain combines TRBV11-3 with TRBJ1-4; no clear D gene. V was pared by 5 bases and J by 8 bases, with 12 bases between. Germline CDR1 is SGHNT and CDR2 is YENEEA. The CDR3 consists of 13 residues. CDR3 nucleotide sequence: TGTGCCAGCAGCCTCACGCTAGGAGAAAAACTGTTTTTT. This translates into CASSLTLGEKLFF.

The J gene is TRBJ2-3, the V gene TRBV20-1; D tentatively reads TRBD1 or TRBD2 (7 bases each). Germline V gene data show CDR1 as DFQATT and CDR2 as SNEGSKA (reference sequence). The CDR3 covers 15 residues. V lost 3 bases and J 2 bases, leaving 15 bases between the germline ends. The CDR3 region has the DNA TGCAGTGCTAGTGACAGGGCGGGGGACACAGATACGCAGTATTTT. Its protein is CSASDRAGDTDTQYF.

V usage is TRBV11-2 and J usage is TRBJ2-1, with 8 bases that match TRBD2. The CDR3 loop spans 15 amino acids. The V gene's germline CDR1 is SGHAT and CDR2 FQNNGV. V shed 0 bases and J 5 bases; nucleotides not matched to a gene: 3. DNA for the CDR3: TGTGCCAGCAGCTTAGAGGTAGCGGGGAACAATGAGCAGTTCTTC. It codes for CASSLEVAGNNEQFF.

The chain links TRBV5-4 to TRBJ2-5; 9 bases line up with TRBD1. Trimming took 5 bases from V and 7 from J; bases not matched to a gene: 12. The CDR3 is 15 amino acids. Germline values: CDR1 SGHNT, CDR2 YYREEE (reference sequence). CDR3 coding DNA: TGTGCCAGCAGGCAGGGACAGGGTCCGGTGGGGACCCAGTACTTC. Its translation is CASRQGQGPVGTQYF.

This clone was detected only once. V gene TRBV5-4 combines with J gene TRBJ1-3; no definite D call. Deletions cut 4 bases from V and 0 bases from J, with 8 bases between. The CDR3 totals 14 residues. Germline V gene data show CDR1 as SGHNT and CDR2 as YYREEE (reference sequence). In DNA, the CDR3 is TGTGCCAGCAGCCCTACTATCTCTGGAAACACCATATATTTT. This translates into CASSPTISGNTIYF.

The chain carries TRBV5-8 and TRBJ1-5; D is ambiguous. The CDR3 has 14 amino acids. V lost 0 bases and J 7 bases, leaving 11 bases between the germline ends. The germline V gene encodes CDR1 SGHTS and CDR2 YDEGEE. CDR3 in DNA: TGTGCCAGCAGCTTGGGAGGGCCCCGGCAGCCCCAGCATTTT. Its translation: CASSLGGPRQPQHF.

The count of this clone is one. The chain couples TRBV19 to TRBJ2-5, with 7 bases that match TRBD2. Germline loops: CDR1 LNHDA, CDR2 SQIVND (reference sequence). The CDR3 contains 14 residues. Trimming at V came to 6 bases and at J to 5 bases, leaving 9 bases not matched to a gene. The DNA of the CDR3 is TGTGCCAGTAGACCTTGGGGAGGGGTGGAGACCCAGTACTTC. Its translation: CASRPWGGVETQYF.

The chain links TRBV15 to TRBJ2-3, with a weak D call TRBD1 (6 bases). The CDR3 is 18 residues long. Germline CDR1 reads LNHNV; CDR2 reads YYDKDF (reference sequence). V was cut by 2 bases and J by 1 base, with 19 bases left in between. The CDR3 DNA follows: TGTGCCACCAGCAGAACCCCCCGAGGTTCAGGGGGCACAGATACGCAGTATTTT. Its protein product is CATSRTPRGSGGTDTQYF.

The chain recombines TRBV5-5 with TRBJ1-6; TRBD1 matches at 7 bases. The CDR3 contains 15 residues. Germline V gene sequence: CDR1 SGHKS, CDR2 YYEKEE (reference sequence). Unmatched junction bases numbered 5, after V lost 6 bases and J lost 2 bases. The CDR3 is CASTPGQTYNSPLHF. CDR3 nucleotides: TGTGCCAGCACTCCGGGACAGACCTATAATTCACCCCTCCACTTT.

The V and J genes are TRBV28 and TRBJ2-2; 9 nucleotides agree with TRBD1. V lost 7 bases and J lost 4; bases outside the gene matches: 7. CDR1 is MDHEN and CDR2 is SYDVKM in the germline V gene. The CDR3 spans 15 residues. The CDR3 here is CASTPGDRVTGELFF. CDR3 nucleotide sequence: TGTGCCAGCACCCCCGGGGACAGGGTCACCGGGGAGCTGTTTTTT.

The chain links TRBV19 to TRBJ2-1; 14 bases match TRBD2. Germline trimming cut 3 bases from V and 8 bases from J; bases unmatched to any gene: 3. Germline CDR1 and CDR2: LNHDA and SQIVND (reference sequence). The CDR3 extends over 15 amino acids. The chain's CDR3 is CASSMTSGGVDEQFF. The CDR3 DNA reads as TGTGCCAGTAGTATGACTAGCGGGGGGGTGGATGAGCAGTTCTTC.

Only a few counts were recorded for this clone. CDR3 sequence (DNA): TGTGCCAGCAGCCAAGACCTCGTAGGTGCAGGTTGGAATGAGCAGTTCTTC. Protein: CASSQDLVGAGWNEQFF. The rearrangement joins TRBV3-1 (or the pseudogene TRBV3-2) to TRBJ2-1; the D is unclear. Per germline, CDR1 LGHDT and CDR2 YNNKEL (reference sequence). Trimming took off 0 bases at V and 7 bases at J, with 19 bases between the two ends. This CDR3 has 17 residues.

This sequence joins TRBV10-1 and TRBJ1-5, with 7 bases aligning to TRBD1. Germline CDR1 reads WNHNN; CDR2 reads SYGVQD (reference sequence). The V segment lost 2 bases and the J segment 3 bases; nucleotides outside the gene matches: 1. This CDR3 comprises 14 residues. The CDR3 loop reads CASSETGDNQPQHF. CDR3 nucleotides: TGCGCCAGCAGTGAGACAGGGGACAATCAGCCCCAGCATTTT.